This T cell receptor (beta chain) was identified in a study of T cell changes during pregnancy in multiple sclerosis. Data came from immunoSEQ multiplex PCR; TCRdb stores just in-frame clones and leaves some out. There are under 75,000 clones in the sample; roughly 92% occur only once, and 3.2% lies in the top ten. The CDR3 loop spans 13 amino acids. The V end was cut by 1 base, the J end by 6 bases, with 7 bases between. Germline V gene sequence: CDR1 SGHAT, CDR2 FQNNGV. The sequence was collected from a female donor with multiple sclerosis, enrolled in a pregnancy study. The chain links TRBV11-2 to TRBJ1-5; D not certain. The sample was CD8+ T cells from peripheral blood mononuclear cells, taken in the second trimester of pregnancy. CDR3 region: CASSLGGLQPQHF. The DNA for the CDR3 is TGTGCCAGCAGCTTAGGAGGCCTTCAGCCCCAGCATTTT.